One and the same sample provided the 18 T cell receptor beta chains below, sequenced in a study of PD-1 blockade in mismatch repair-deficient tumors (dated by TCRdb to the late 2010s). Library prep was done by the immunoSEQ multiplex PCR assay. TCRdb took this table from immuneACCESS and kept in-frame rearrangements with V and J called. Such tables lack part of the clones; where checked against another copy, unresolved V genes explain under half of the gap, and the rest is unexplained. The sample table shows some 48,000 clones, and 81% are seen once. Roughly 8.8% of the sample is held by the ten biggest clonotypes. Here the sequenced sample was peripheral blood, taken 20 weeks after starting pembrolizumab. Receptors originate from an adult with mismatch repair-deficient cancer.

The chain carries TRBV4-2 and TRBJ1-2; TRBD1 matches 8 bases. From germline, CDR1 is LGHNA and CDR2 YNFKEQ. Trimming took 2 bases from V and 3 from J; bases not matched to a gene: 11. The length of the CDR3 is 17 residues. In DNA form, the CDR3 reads TGTGCCAGCAGCCAAACCTCGGGACAGGCTGGGGACTATGGCTACACCTTC. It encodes CASSQTSGQAGDYGYTF.

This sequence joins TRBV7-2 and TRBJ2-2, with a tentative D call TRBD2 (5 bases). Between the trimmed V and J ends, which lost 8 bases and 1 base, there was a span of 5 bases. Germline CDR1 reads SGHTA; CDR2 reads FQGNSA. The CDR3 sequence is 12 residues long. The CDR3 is CASRENTGELFF. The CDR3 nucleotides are TGTGCCAGCCGGGAGAACACCGGGGAGCTGTTTTTT.

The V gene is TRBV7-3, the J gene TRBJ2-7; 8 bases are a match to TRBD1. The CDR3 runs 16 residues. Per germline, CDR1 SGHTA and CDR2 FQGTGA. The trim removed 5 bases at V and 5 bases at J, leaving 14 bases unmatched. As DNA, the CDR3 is TGTGCCAGCAGCCCTAGAAGGGACAGGACTTCGCACGAGCAGTACTTC. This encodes CASSPRRDRTSHEQYF.

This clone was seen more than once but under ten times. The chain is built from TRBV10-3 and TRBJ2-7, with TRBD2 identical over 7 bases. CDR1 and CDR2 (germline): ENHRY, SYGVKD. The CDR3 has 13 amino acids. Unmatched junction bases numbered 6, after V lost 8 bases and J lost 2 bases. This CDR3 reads CAIGDYLTYEQYF. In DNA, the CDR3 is TGTGCCATCGGGGACTACCTTACCTACGAGCAGTACTTC.

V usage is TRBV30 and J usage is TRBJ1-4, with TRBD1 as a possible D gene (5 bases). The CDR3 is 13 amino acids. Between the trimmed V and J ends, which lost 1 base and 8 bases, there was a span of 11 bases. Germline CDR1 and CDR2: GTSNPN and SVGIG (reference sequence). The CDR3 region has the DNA TGTGCCTGGAGTGGACAGTTAGGGGAAAAACTGTTTTTT. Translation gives CAWSGQLGEKLFF.

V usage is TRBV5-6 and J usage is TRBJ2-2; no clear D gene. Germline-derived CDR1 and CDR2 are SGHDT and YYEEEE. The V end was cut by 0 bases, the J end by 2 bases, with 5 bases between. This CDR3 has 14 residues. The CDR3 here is CASSLVVNTGELFF. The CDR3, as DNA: TGTGCCAGCAGCTTGGTGGTAAACACCGGGGAGCTGTTTTTT.

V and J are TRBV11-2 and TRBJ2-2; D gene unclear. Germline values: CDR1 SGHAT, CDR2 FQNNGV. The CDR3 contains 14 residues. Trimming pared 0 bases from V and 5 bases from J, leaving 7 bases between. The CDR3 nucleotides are TGTGCCAGCAGCTTAGATTGGAGAACCGGGGAGCTGTTTTTT. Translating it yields CASSLDWRTGELFF.

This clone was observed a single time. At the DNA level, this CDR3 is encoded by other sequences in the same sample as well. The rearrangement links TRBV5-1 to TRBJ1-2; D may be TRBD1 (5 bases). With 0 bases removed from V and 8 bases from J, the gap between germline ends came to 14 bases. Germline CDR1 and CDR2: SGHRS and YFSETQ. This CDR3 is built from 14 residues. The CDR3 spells CASSLDQGSRGYTF. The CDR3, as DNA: TGCGCCAGCAGCTTGGATCAGGGATCGCGGGGCTACACCTTC.

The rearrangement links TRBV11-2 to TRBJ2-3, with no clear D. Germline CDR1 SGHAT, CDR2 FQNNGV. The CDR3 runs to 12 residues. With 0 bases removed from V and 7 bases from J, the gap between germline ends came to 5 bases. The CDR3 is CASSLERNTQYF. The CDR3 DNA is TGTGCCAGCAGCTTAGAGCGGAATACGCAGTATTTT.

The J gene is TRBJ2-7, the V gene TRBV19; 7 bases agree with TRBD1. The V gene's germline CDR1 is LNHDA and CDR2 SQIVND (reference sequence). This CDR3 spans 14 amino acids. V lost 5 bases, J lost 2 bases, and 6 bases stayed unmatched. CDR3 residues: CASSPQQGTYEQYF. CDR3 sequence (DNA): TGTGCCAGTAGTCCTCAACAGGGGACCTACGAGCAGTACTTC. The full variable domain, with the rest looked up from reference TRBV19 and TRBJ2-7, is DGGITQSPKYLFRKEGQNVTLSCEQNLNHDAMYWYRQDPGQGLRLIYYSQIVNDFQKGDIAEGYSVSREKKESFPLTVTSAQKNPTAFYLCASSPQQGTYEQYFGPGTRLTVT.

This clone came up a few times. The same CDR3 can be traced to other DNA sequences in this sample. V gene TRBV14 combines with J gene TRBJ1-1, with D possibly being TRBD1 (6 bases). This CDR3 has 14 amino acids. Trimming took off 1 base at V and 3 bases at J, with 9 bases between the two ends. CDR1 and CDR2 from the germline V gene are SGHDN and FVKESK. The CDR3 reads CASSQGGAYTEAFF. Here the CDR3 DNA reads TGTGCCAGCAGCCAAGGGGGGGCCTACACTGAAGCTTTCTTT.

The CDR3 DNA sequence: TGCGCCAGCAGCACCCTAGCGGGAGATGTAGATACGCAGTATTTT. Translating it yields CASSTLAGDVDTQYF. V is TRBV5-1 and J is TRBJ2-3, with TRBD2 matching 10 bases. The CDR3 covers 15 residues. Germline values: CDR1 SGHRS, CDR2 YFSETQ. The V gene end was trimmed by 4 bases and the J gene end by 5 bases; junction bases not matched to a gene: 7.

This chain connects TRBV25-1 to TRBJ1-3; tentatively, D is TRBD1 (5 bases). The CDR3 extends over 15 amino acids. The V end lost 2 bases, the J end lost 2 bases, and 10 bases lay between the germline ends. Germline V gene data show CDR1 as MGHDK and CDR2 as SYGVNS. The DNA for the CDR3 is TGTGCCAGCAGTGAACTCGGGGGGGCTGGAAACACCATATATTTT. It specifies CASSELGGAGNTIYF.

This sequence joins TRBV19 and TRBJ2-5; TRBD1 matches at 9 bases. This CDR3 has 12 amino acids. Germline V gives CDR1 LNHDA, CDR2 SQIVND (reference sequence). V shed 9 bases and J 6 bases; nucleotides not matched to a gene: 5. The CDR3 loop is CASSGTGKTQYF. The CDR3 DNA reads TGTGCCAGCTCCGGGACAGGGAAGACCCAGTACTTC. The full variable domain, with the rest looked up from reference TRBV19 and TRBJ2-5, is DGGITQSPKYLFRKEGQNVTLSCEQNLNHDAMYWYRQDPGQGLRLIYYSQIVNDFQKGDIAEGYSVSREKKESFPLTVTSAQKNPTAFYLCASSGTGKTQYFGPGTRLLVL.

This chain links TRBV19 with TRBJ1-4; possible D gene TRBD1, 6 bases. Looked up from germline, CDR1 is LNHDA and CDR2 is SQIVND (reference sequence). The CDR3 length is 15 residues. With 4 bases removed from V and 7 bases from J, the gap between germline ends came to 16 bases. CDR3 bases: TGTGCCAGTAGTAAAGGACAGCCGGGAGGTGAAAAACTGTTTTTT. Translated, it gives CASSKGQPGGEKLFF.

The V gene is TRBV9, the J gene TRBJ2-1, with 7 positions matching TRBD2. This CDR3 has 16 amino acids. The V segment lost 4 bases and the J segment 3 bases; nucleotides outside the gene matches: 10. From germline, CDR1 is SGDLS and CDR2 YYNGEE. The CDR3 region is CASSRTLADLYNEQFF. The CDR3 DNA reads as TGTGCCAGCAGCAGAACGCTAGCGGATCTCTACAATGAGCAGTTCTTC. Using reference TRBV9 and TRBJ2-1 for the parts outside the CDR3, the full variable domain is DSGVTQTPKHLITATGQRVTLRCSPRSGDLSVYWYQQSLDQGLQFLIQYYNGEERAKGNILERFSAQQFPDLHSELNLSSLELGDSALYFCASSRTLADLYNEQFFGPGTRLTVL.

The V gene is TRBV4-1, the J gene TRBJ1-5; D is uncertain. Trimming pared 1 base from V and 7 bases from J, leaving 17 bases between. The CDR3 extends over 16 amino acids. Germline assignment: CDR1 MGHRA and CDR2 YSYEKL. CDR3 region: CASSQAPFRGIQPQHF. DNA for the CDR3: TGCGCCAGCAGCCAAGCCCCCTTCCGGGGAATCCAGCCCCAGCATTTT.

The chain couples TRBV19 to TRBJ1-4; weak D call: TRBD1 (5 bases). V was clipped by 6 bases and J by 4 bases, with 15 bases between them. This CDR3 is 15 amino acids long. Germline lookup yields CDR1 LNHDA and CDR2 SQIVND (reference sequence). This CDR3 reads CASSNYMGLNEKLFF. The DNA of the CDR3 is TGTGCCAGTAGCAATTACATGGGACTTAATGAAAAACTGTTTTTT.